Listed here are 3 T cell receptor beta chains from one sample, sequenced in a study of CD8 T cells in ankylosing spondylitis. Findings and caveats of the study: A motif of 7 to 9 highly homologous TCR beta variants was seen as apparently characteristic of ankylosing spondylitis blood.

The antigens of these receptors remain unknown. Using its own MiXCR run on the 5' RACE reads, TCRdb lists one record per CDR3 protein. There are about 440,000 distinct CDR3 sequences in the sample; 15% to 20% occur only once, and approximately 0.97% lies in the top ten. The specimen was blood, either unsorted or a sorted T cell fraction (not recorded which). These receptors were taken from a male donor with ankylosing spondylitis.

This clonotype was detected a few times. The gene calls are TRBV5-5 and TRBJ2-7, with TRBD2 identical over 8 bases. Trimming at V came to 1 base and at J to 0 bases, leaving 6 bases not matched to a gene. The V gene's germline CDR1 is SGHKS and CDR2 YYEKEE (reference sequence). The CDR3 has 16 amino acids. The CDR3 loop reads CASSLSLAGPSYEQYF. DNA of the CDR3: TGTGCCAGCAGCTTGTCTCTAGCGGGTCCCTCCTACGAGCAGTACTTC.

The chain is built from TRBV5-1 and TRBJ2-7, with 10 bases fitting TRBD1. This CDR3 has 15 amino acids. Germline CDR1 reads SGHRS; CDR2 reads YFSETQ. Germline trimming cut 1 base from V and 7 bases from J; bases unmatched to any gene: 8. DNA for the CDR3: TGCGCCAGCAGCTTGAGAGGGACAGGGGCGTCGGAGCAGTACTTC. It translates to CASSLRGTGASEQYF. The variable domain in full, completed from reference TRBV5-1 and TRBJ2-7, reads KAGVTQTPRYLIKTRGQQVTLSCSPISGHRSVSWYQQTPGQGLQFLFEYFSETQRNKGNFPGRFSGRQFSNSRSEMNVSTLELGDSALYLCASSLRGTGASEQYFGPGTRLTVT.

This clonotype appeared a few times. The chain employs TRBV2 and TRBJ2-1, with D maybe TRBD1 (5 bases). Trimming took 5 bases from V and 5 from J, leaving 10 bases between them. Per the germline V gene, CDR1 is SNHLY and CDR2 is FYNNEI. The CDR3 runs 13 residues. DNA of the CDR3: TGTGCCAGCAGTCCGACAGTTAACAATGAGCAGTTCTTC. Translated: CASSPTVNNEQFF. Full variable domain (remainder filled in from reference TRBV2 and TRBJ2-1): EPEVTQTPSHQVTQMGQEVILRCVPISNHLYFYWYRQILGQKVEFLVSFYNNEISEKSEIFDDQFSVERPDGSNFTLKIRSTKLEDSAMYFCASSPTVNNEQFFGPGTRLTVL.